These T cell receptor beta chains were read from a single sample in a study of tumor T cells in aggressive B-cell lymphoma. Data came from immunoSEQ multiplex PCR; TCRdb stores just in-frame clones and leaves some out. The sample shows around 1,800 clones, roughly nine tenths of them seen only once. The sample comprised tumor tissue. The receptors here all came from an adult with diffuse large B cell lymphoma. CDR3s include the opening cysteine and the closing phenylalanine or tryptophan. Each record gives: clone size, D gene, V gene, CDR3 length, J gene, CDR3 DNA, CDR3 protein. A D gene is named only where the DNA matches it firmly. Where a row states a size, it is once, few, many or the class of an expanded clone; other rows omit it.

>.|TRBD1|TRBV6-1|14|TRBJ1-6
TGTGCCAGCAGTGGACAGGGGCGAGGATCACCCCTCCACTTT
CASSGQGRGSPLHF
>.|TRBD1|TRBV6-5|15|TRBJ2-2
TGTGCCAGCAGCACACAGGGGTGGGGCACCGGGGAGCTGTTTTTT
CASSTQGWGTGELFF
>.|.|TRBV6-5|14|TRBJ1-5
TGTGCCAGCAAGTTACGAAGGGGAAATCAGCCCCAGCATTTT
CASKLRRGNQPQHF
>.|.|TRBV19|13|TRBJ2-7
TGTGCCAGTAGTCAGGGTTACTCCTACGAGCAGTACTTC
CASSQGYSYEQYF
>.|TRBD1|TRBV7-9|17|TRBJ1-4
TGTGCCAGCAGCCCCTCTGAGGACAGGGTGCCTAATGAAAAACTGTTTTTT
CASSPSEDRVPNEKLFF
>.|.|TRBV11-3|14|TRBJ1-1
TGTGCCAGCAGCCCCGGGACAATAAACACTGAAGCTTTCTTT
CASSPGTINTEAFF
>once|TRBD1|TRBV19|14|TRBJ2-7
TGTGCCAGTAGTACGGTGGAGACAGGGGTCGAGCAGTACTTC
CASSTVETGVEQYF
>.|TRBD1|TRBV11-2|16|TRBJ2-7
TGTGCCAGCACCTCCTTTCCGGGACAGGGGTCCATCGAGCAGTACTTC
CASTSFPGQGSIEQYF
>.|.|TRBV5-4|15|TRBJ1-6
TGTGCCAGCAGCTTCGGGAGGGCTTATAATTCACCCCTCCACTTT
CASSFGRAYNSPLHF
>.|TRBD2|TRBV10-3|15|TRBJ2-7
TGTGCCATCAGTGGCGGGACTAGCGAGTCCTACGAGCAGTACTTC
CAISGGTSESYEQYF
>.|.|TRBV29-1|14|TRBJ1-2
TGCAGCGTTCAACCCGGGACTTCCTACTATGGCTACACCTTC
CSVQPGTSYYGYTF
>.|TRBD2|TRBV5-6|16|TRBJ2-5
TGTGCCAGCAGCCCGGGACTAGCGGGGCGTGGGGAGACCCAGTACTTC
CASSPGLAGRGETQYF